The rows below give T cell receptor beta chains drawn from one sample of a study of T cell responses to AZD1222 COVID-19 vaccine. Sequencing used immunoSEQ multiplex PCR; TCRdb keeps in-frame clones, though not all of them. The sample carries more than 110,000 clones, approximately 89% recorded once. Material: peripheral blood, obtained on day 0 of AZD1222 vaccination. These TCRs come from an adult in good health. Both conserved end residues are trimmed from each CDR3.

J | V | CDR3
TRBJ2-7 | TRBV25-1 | ASRPQGSREQY
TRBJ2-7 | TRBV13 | ASSRGLADYEQY
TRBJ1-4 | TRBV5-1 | ASSLRTDRGVREKLF
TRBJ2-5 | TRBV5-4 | ASSVQGAGETQY
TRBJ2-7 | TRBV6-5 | ASVVDHIFSYEQY
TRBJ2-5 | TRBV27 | ASSPLDRYQETQY
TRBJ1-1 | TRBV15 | ATSRVGGTEAF
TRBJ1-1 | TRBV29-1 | SVVSGVNTEAF
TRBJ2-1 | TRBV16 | ASSQSASRSSYNEQF
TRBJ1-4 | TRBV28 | ASSRGDRGNEKLF
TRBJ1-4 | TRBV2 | ASSRESTNEKLF
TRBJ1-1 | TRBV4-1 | ASSLRYRDPEAF
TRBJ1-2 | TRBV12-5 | ASGTGTGIPYGYT
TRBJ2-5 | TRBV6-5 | ASSLPGGWETQY
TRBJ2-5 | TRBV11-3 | ASSSSENQETQY
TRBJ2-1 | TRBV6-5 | ASRDTSGSYNEQF
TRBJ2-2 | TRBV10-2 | ASSQRASGNTGELF
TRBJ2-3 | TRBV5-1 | ASSLAGTRVLKQY
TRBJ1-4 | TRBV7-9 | ASSLDQRGEKLF
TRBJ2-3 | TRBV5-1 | ASSLTSNSDTQY
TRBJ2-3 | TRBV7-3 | ASSIGPNTDTQY
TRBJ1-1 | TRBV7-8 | ASSFKSRRNTEAF
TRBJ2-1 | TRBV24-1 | ATSDPGSSREQF
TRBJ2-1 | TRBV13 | ASSLGLRNTVDNEQF
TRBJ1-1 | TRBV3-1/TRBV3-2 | ASSPFGGKEAF
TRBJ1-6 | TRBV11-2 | ASSLRTLGGSPLH
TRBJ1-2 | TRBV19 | ASSMDSPTGGYT
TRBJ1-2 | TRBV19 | ASSIRVREYGYT
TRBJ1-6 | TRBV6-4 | ASSDSKWGSPLH
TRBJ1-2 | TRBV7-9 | ASSLPRGARDYGYT
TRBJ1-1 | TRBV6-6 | ASSRQVNTEAF
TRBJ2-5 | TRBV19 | ASSIAGDLY
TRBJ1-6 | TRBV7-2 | ASSLVGQNTSPLH
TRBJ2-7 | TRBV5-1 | ASSLEGQGRYEQY
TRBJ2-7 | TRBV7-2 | ASSLGWGRSYEQY
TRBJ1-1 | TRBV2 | ASRGRSEAF
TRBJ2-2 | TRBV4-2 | ASSPNRAEVTGELF
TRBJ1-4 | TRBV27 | ASSSPTTGGNEKLF